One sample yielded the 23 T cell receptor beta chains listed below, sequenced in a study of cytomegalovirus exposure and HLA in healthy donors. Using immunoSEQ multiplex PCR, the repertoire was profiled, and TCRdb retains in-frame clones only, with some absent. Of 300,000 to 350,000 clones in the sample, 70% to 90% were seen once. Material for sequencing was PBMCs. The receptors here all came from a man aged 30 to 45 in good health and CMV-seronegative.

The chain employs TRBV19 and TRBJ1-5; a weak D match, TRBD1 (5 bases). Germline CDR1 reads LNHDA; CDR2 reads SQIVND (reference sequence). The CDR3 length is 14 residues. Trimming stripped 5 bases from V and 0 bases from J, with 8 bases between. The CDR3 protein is CASSFQGSNQPQHF. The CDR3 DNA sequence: TGTGCCAGTAGTTTTCAGGGTAGCAATCAGCCCCAGCATTTT.

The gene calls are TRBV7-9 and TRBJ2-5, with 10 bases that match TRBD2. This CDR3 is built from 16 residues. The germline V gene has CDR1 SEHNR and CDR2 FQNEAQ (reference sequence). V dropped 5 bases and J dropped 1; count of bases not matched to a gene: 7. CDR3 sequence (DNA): TGTGCCAGCAGCCTCACTAGCGGGGATCCCCAAGAGACCCAGTACTTC. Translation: CASSLTSGDPQETQYF.

CDR3 residues: CASRVTGNYGYTF. Here the CDR3 DNA reads TGTGCCAGCAGGGTCACAGGGAACTATGGCTACACCTTC. The chain joins TRBV5-5 to TRBJ1-2; a weak D match, TRBD1 (6 bases). The germline V gene encodes CDR1 SGHKS and CDR2 YYEKEE (reference sequence). Between the trimmed V and J ends, which lost 5 bases and 2 bases, there was a span of 10 bases. The CDR3 spans 13 residues.

The CDR3 region is CASSLLQGDYGYTF. The CDR3, as DNA: TGTGCCAGCAGCTTACTACAGGGAGACTATGGCTACACCTTC. This chain uses TRBV5-6 with TRBJ1-2; a weak D match, TRBD1 (6 bases). Trimming removed 2 bases from V and 3 bases from J, with 11 bases in between. Germline V gene sequence: CDR1 SGHDT, CDR2 YYEEEE. The CDR3 covers 14 residues.

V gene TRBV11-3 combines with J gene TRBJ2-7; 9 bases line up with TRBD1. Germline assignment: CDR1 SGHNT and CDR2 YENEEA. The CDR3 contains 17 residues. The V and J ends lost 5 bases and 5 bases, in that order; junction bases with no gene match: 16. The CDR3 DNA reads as TGTGCCAGCAGCCAAAACATCGGGACAGGGAGTAGGGACGAGCAGTACTTC. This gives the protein CASSQNIGTGSRDEQYF.

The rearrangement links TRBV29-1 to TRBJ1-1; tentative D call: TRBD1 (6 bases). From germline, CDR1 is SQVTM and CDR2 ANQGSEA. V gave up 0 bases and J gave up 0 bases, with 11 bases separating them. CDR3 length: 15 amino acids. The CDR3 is CSVEDEAGVNTEAFF. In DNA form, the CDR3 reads TGCAGCGTTGAAGATGAGGCAGGGGTGAACACTGAAGCTTTCTTT.

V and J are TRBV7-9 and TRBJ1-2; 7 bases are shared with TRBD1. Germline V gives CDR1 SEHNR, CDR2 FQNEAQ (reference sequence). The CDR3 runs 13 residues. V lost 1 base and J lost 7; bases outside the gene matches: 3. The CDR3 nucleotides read TGTGCCAGCAGCTTAGAAGGGGGCCGTGGCTACACCTTC. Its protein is CASSLEGGRGYTF.

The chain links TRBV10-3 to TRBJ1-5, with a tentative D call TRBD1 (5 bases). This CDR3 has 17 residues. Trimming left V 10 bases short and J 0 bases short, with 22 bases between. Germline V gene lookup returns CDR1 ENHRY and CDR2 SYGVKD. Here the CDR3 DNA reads TGTGCCAACAACTCGGCCGAGACAGAGGATAGCAATCAGCCCCAGCATTTT. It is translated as CANNSAETEDSNQPQHF.

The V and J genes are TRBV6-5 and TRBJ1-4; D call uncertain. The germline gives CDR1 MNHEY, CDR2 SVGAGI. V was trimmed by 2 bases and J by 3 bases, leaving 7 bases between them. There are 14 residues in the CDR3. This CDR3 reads CASSYLRSNEKLFF. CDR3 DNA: TGTGCCAGCAGTTACCTACGGTCTAATGAAAAACTGTTTTTT.

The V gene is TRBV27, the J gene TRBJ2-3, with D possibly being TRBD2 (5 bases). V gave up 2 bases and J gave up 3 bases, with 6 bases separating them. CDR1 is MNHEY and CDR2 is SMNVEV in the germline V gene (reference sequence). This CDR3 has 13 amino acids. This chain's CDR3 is CASSLGRTDTQYF. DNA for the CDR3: TGTGCCAGCAGTTTAGGGAGAACAGATACGCAGTATTTT.

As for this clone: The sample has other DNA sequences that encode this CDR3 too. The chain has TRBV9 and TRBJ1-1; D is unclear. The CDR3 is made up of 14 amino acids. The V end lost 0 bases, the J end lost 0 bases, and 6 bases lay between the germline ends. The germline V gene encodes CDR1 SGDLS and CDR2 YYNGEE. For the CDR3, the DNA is TGTGCCAGCAGCGTAGGGAGTATGAACACTGAAGCTTTCTTT. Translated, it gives CASSVGSMNTEAFF. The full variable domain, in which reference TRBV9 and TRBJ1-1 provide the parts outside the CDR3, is DSGVTQTPKHLITATGQRVTLRCSPRSGDLSVYWYQQSLDQGLQFLIQYYNGEERAKGNILERFSAQQFPDLHSELNLSSLELGDSALYFCASSVGSMNTEAFFGQGTRLTVV.

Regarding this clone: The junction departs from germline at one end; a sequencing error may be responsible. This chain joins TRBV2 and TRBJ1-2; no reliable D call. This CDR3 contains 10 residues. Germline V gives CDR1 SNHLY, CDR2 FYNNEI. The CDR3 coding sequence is TGTGCCAGCAGTGGTTTTCGGGAGAACTTC. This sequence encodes CASSGFRENF. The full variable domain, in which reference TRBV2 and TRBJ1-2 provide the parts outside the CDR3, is EPEVTQTPSHQVTQMGQEVILRCVPISNHLYFYWYRQILGQKVEFLVSFYNNEISEKSEIFDDQFSVERPDGSNFTLKIRSTKLEDSAMYFCASSGFRENFGSGTRLTVV.

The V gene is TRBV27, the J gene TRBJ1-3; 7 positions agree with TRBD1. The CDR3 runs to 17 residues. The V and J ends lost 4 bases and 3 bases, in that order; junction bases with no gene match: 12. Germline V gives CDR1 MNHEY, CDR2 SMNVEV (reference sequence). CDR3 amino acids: CASSSYSDRALGNTIYF. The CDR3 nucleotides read TGTGCCAGCAGTTCTTACTCAGACAGGGCCCTTGGAAACACCATATATTTT.

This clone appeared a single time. CDR3 protein: CASSYGQGVSYEQYF. The CDR3 DNA reads as TGTGCCAGCAGCTATGGACAGGGGGTTTCCTACGAGCAGTACTTC. The chain uses TRBV7-9 and TRBJ2-7; TRBD1 aligns across 10 bases. This CDR3 comprises 15 residues. Germline lookup yields CDR1 SEHNR and CDR2 FQNEAQ (reference sequence). V lost 4 bases, J lost 1 base, and 4 bases stayed unmatched.

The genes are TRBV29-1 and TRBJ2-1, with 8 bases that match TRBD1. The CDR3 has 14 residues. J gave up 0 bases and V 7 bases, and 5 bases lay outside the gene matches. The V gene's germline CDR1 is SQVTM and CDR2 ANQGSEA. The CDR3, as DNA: TGCAGCGCGTCGGACAGGGCCTCCTACAATGAGCAGTTCTTC. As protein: CSASDRASYNEQFF.

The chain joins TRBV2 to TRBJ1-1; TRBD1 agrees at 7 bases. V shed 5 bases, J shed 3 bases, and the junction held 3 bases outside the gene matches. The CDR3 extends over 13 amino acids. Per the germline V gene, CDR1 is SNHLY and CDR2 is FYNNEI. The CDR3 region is CASSSRGDTEAFF. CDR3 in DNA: TGTGCCAGCAGTAGCAGGGGGGACACTGAAGCTTTCTTT. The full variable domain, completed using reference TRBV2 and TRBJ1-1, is EPEVTQTPSHQVTQMGQEVILRCVPISNHLYFYWYRQILGQKVEFLVSFYNNEISEKSEIFDDQFSVERPDGSNFTLKIRSTKLEDSAMYFCASSSRGDTEAFFGQGTRLTVV.

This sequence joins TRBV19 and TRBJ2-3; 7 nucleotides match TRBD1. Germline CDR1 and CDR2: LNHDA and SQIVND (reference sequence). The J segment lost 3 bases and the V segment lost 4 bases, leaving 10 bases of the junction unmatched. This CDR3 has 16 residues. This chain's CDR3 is CASSTLDRDRTDTQYF. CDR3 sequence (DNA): TGTGCCAGTAGTACATTAGACAGGGATCGGACAGATACGCAGTATTTT.

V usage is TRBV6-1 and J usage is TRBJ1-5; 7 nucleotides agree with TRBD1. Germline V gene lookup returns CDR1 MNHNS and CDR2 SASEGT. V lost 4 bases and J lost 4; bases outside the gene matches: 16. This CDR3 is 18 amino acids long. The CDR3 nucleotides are TGTGCCAGCAGTGGGGAGACAGGGCCTCACCCTAGTAATCAGCCCCAGCATTTT. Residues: CASSGETGPHPSNQPQHF.

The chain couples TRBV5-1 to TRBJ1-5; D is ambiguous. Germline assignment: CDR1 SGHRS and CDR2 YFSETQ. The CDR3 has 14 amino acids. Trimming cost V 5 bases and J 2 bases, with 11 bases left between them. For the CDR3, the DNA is TGCGCCAGCAGTTACGACGGGGGCAATCAGCCCCAGCATTTT. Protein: CASSYDGGNQPQHF.

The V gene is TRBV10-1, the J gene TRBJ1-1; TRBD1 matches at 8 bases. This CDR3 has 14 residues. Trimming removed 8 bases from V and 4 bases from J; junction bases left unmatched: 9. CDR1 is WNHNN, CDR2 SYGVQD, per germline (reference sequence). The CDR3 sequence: CASCQGARCTEAFF. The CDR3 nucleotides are TGCGCCAGCTGCCAGGGGGCCCGGTGCACTGAAGCTTTCTTT.

This CDR3 is CASSLRTGTDTQYF. As DNA, the CDR3 is TGCGCCAGCAGCCTGCGGACAGGTACAGATACGCAGTATTTT. The chain has TRBV5-1 and TRBJ2-3; 7 nucleotides agree with TRBD1. This CDR3 comprises 14 residues. Germline V gene data show CDR1 as SGHRS and CDR2 as YFSETQ. The trim removed 4 bases at V and 3 bases at J, leaving 5 bases unmatched.

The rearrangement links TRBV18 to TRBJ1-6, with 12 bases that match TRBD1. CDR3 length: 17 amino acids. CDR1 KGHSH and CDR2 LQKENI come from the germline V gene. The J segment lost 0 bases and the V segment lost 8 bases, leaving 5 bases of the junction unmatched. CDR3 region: CASGDRGPSSYNSPLHF. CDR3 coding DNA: TGTGCCAGCGGGGACAGGGGGCCGAGCTCCTATAATTCACCCCTCCACTTT.

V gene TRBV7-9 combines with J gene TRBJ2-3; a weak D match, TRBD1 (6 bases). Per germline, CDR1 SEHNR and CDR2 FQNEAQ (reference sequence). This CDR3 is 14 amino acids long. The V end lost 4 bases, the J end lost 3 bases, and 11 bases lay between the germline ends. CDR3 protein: CASSSGHPTDTQYF. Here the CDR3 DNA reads TGTGCCAGCAGCTCGGGACACCCGACAGATACGCAGTATTTT.